The rows below give T cell receptor beta chains drawn from one sample of a study of control samples from healthy donors and cancer patients. Sequencing used immunoSEQ multiplex PCR; TCRdb keeps in-frame clones, though not all of them. The sample yields about 100,000 clones, roughly 80% seen once. The sequencing input was blood. These receptors came from a man in his thirties or forties in good health. CDR3s include the opening cysteine and the closing phenylalanine or tryptophan. D genes are given only for firm matches. Size tells how often a clone was seen (once, few, many) or the class of an expanded clone, and some rows leave it out.

>TRBV28|NA|TRBJ1-2|NA
CASSPGVANTYGYTF
TGTGCCAGCAGCCCGGGGGTGGCAAACACCTATGGCTACACCTTC
>TRBV2|NA|TRBJ2-7|NA
CASGQRYEQYF
TGTGCCAGCGGACAGCGATACGAGCAGTACTTC
>TRBV19|NA|TRBJ1-5|TRBD1
CASSPWGTVDRPQHF
TGTGCCAGTAGCCCCTGGGGGACAGTAGATCGGCCCCAGCATTTT
>TRBV5-1|once|TRBJ1-2|TRBD1
CASSRGQGKDYGYTF
TGCGCCAGCAGCCGGGGACAGGGAAAGGACTATGGCTACACCTTC
>TRBV3-1/TRBV3-2|NA|TRBJ2-1|TRBD2
CASSLRASGGREQFF
TGTGCCAGCAGCCTAAGGGCTAGCGGGGGGCGCGAGCAGTTCTTC
>TRBV7-8|NA|TRBJ1-3|NA
CASSEGGLSSGNTIYF
TGTGCCAGCAGCGAGGGGGGATTGAGCTCTGGAAACACCATATATTTT
>TRBV13|few|TRBJ1-2|NA
CASSSGTVYGYTF
TGTGCCAGCAGCTCCGGGACGGTCTATGGCTACACCTTC
>TRBV5-4|NA|TRBJ2-2|TRBD1
CASSSGVLTGVTGELFF
TGTGCCAGCAGCTCGGGGGTCCTGACAGGGGTCACCGGGGAGCTGTTTTTT
>TRBV19|NA|TRBJ2-3|TRBD2
CASSRGLAGGPDTQYF
TGTGCCAGTAGTAGGGGACTAGCGGGGGGTCCAGATACGCAGTATTTT
>TRBV5-6|NA|TRBJ1-1|NA
CASSPPTGWGTEAFF
TGTGCCAGCAGCCCACCGACAGGATGGGGGACTGAAGCTTTCTTT
>TRBV7-9|NA|TRBJ2-7|TRBD1
CASSRGQGNSEQYF
TGTGCCAGCAGCCGAGGACAGGGGAATAGCGAGCAGTACTTC
>TRBV3-1/TRBV3-2|NA|TRBJ1-6|TRBD1
CASSQVGRGRSPLHF
TGTGCCAGCAGCCAAGTAGGCAGGGGGCGTTCACCCCTCCACTTT
>TRBV5-1|NA|TRBJ1-1|NA
CASSLLAVNTEAFF
TGCGCCAGCAGCCTACTAGCGGTGAACACTGAAGCTTTCTTT
>TRBV3-1/TRBV3-2|NA|TRBJ1-2|NA
CASSQDPGLNYGYTF
TGTGCCAGCAGCCAAGATCCAGGGCTTAACTATGGCTACACCTTC
>TRBV12-5|once|TRBJ1-2|TRBD1
CGQTGNNGYTF
TGTGGCCAGACAGGGAACAATGGCTACACCTTC
>TRBV5-6|NA|TRBJ2-3|TRBD2
CASSRTSGGTDTQYF
TGTGCCAGCAGTCGGACTAGCGGGGGCACAGATACGCAGTATTTT
>TRBV30|NA|TRBJ1-2|TRBD1
CAWSTPRQGADGYTF
TGTGCCTGGAGTACGCCCCGACAGGGGGCAGATGGCTACACCTTC